This T cell receptor beta chain was sequenced for a study of cytomegalovirus exposure and HLA in healthy donors. The trim removed 0 bases at V and 5 bases at J, leaving 3 bases unmatched. The CDR3 spans 14 residues. Germline CDR1 is GTSNPN and CDR2 is SVGIG (reference sequence). PCR involved 60 Vbeta and 13 Jbeta primers. This table comes from immunoSEQ multiplex PCR, and its TCRdb copy is limited to in-frame clones, with some not included. Of about 170,000 clones listed, 84% were seen once; the top ten hold roughly 0.38%. This clone was picked up a small number of times. J is TRBJ2-2 and V is TRBV30; 7 nucleotides line up with TRBD2. The sequencing input was PBMCs. This clonotype was obtained from a boy younger than 10 in good health and CMV-seronegative. Here the CDR3 reads CAWSVRGVTGELFF. As DNA, the CDR3 is TGTGCCTGGAGTGTACGGGGGGTAACCGGGGAGCTGTTTTTT.